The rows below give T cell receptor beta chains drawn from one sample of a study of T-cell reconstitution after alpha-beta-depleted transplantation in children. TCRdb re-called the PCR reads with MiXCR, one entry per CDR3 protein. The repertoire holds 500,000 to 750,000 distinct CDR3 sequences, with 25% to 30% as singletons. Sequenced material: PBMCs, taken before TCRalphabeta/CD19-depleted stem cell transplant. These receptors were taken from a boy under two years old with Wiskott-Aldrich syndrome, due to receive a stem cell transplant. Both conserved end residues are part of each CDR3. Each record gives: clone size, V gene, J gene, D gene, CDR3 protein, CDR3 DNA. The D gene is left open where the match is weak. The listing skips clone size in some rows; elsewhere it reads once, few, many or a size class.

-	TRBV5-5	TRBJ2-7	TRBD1	CASSLTPGQGTYEQYF	TGTGCCAGCAGCTTGACACCGGGACAGGGTACCTACGAGCAGTACTTC
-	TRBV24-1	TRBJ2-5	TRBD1	CATSAMGQGAWQETQYF	TGTGCCACCAGTGCCATGGGACAGGGGGCTTGGCAAGAGACCCAGTACTTC
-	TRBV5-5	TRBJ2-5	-	CASSLELGYQETQYF	TGTGCCAGCAGCTTGGAATTAGGGTACCAAGAGACCCAGTACTTC
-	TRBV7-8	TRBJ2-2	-	CASSSKPPIWRTNTGELFF	TGTGCCAGCAGCTCCAAGCCGCCCATCTGGCGGACTAACACCGGGGAGCTGTTTTTT
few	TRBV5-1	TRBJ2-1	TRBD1	CASSEGASYNEQFF	TGCGCCAGCAGCGAGGGGGCCTCCTACAATGAGCAGTTCTTC
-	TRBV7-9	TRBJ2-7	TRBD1	CASSPPSGTGSYEQYF	TGTGCCAGCAGCCCACCCTCCGGGACAGGCTCCTACGAGCAGTACTTC
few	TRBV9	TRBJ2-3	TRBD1	CASSAGDRQSTDTQYF	TGTGCCAGCAGCGCCGGGGACAGGCAAAGCACAGATACGCAGTATTTT
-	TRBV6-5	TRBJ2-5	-	CASSYSWDEGQETQYF	TGTGCCAGCAGTTACTCGTGGGATGAAGGCCAAGAGACCCAGTACTTC
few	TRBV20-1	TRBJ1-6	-	CSARRQGSNSPLHF	TGCAGTGCTAGAAGGCAGGGGTCAAATTCACCCCTCCACTTT
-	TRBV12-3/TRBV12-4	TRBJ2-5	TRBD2	CASSHAPRGSGRTGTQYF	TGTGCCAGCAGTCACGCTCCCCGTGGTAGCGGGAGGACGGGGACCCAGTACTTC
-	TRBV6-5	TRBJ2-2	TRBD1	CASSYSRTGTTGELFF	TGTGCCAGCAGTTACTCAAGGACAGGGACCACCGGGGAGCTGTTTTTT
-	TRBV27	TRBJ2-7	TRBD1	CASSVVQGAYEQYF	TGTGCCAGCAGTGTCGTACAGGGGGCTTACGAGCAGTACTTC
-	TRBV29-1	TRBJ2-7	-	CSVRGSSYEQYF	TGCAGCGTACGGGGGAGCTCTTACGAGCAGTACTTC
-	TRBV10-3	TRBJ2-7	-	CAISEWGAEEQYF	TGTGCCATCAGTGAGTGGGGGGCCGAAGAGCAGTACTTC
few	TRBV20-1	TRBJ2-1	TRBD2	CSARRWVAGNNEQFF	TGCAGTGCTAGACGGTGGGTAGCGGGGAACAATGAGCAGTTCTTC
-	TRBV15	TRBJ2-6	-	CATSSQGGSGANVLTF	TGTGCCACCAGCTCACAGGGAGGCTCTGGGGCCAACGTCCTGACTTTC
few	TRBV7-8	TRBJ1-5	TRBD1	CASTSKDRVGQPQHF	TGTGCCAGCACTTCTAAAGACAGGGTAGGGCAGCCCCAGCATTTT
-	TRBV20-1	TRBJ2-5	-	CSAETTAQETQYF	TGCAGTGCTGAAACGACTGCGCAAGAGACCCAGTACTTC
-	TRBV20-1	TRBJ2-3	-	CSARVATSTDTQYF	TGCAGTGCTAGAGTCGCTACTAGCACAGATACGCAGTATTTT
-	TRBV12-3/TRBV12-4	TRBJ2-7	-	CASSPHPLLSYEQYF	TGTGCCAGCAGTCCCCACCCACTCCTCTCCTACGAGCAGTACTTC
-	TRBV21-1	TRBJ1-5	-	CASFNQPQHF	TGTGCCAGCTTCAATCAGCCCCAGCATTTT
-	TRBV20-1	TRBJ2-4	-	CSAYRPLGGATKNIQYF	TGCAGTGCCTACCGACCCCTGGGGGGGGCGACCAAAAACATTCAGTACTTC
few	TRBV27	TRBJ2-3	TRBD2	CASRMGLAFTDTQYF	TGTGCCAGCAGAATGGGACTAGCGTTCACAGATACGCAGTATTTT
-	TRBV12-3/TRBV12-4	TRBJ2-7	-	CASSPGGGPRQYF	TGTGCCAGCAGTCCAGGTGGGGGCCCTCGGCAGTACTTC
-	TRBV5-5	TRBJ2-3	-	CASSSRRQLTDTQYF	TGTGCCAGCAGTAGCCGAAGACAGCTCACAGATACGCAGTATTTT
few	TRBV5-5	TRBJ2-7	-	CASSSRDVTYEQYF	TGTGCCAGCAGCTCCCGGGACGTTACGTACGAGCAGTACTTC
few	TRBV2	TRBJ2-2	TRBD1	CASSGTGAVGELFF	TGTGCCAGCAGCGGGACAGGGGCGGTCGGGGAGCTGTTTTTT
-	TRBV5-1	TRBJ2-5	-	CASRVFGAQETQYF	TGCGCCAGCAGGGTCTTCGGGGCCCAAGAGACCCAGTACTTC
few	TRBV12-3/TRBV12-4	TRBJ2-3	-	CASSFPASRDTQYF	TGTGCCAGCAGTTTTCCAGCGAGTAGGGATACGCAGTATTTT
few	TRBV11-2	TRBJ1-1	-	CASSLERVTNTEAFF	TGTGCCAGCAGCTTAGAAAGGGTGACAAACACTGAAGCTTTCTTT
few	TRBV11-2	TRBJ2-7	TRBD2	CASSRTSGSGEQYF	TGTGCCAGCAGCCGGACTAGCGGGAGTGGCGAGCAGTACTTC
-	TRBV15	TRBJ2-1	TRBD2	CATSRESSASGTVQFF	TGTGCCACCAGCAGAGAGTCTTCGGCCAGCGGGACTGTACAGTTCTTC
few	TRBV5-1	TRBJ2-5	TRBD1	CASSFTLLGTGRQETQYF	TGCGCCAGCAGTTTCACCCTCCTCGGGACAGGGCGACAAGAGACCCAGTACTTC
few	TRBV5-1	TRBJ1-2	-	CASSLTGRDGYTF	TGCGCCAGCAGCTTGACAGGGCGTGATGGCTACACCTTC
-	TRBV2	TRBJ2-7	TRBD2	CASIRGLAGGYEQYF	TGTGCCAGCATCCGAGGACTAGCGGGAGGCTACGAGCAGTACTTC
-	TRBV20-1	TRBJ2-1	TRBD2	CSARDFLRGRADEQFF	TGCAGTGCTAGAGATTTTCTTCGCGGGAGGGCCGATGAGCAGTTCTTC
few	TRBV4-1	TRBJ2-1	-	CASSQDWNEQFF	TGCGCCAGCAGCCAAGATTGGAATGAGCAGTTCTTC
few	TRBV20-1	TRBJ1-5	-	CSAHGGRLANQPQHF	TGCAGTGCGCACGGAGGTCGGCTAGCCAATCAGCCCCAGCATTTT
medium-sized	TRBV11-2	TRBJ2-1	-	CASSHFPYRSSYNEQFF	TGTGCCAGCAGCCACTTTCCGTATCGAAGCTCCTACAATGAGCAGTTCTTC
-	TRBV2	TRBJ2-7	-	CASSEEAALAYEQYF	TGTGCCAGCAGTGAGGAGGCAGCCCTTGCCTACGAGCAGTACTTC
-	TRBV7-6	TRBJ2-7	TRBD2	CASSPSGRAAYEQYF	TGTGCCAGCAGCCCTAGCGGGAGGGCCGCCTACGAGCAGTACTTC
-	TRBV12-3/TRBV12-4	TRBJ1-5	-	CASSHSPWQPQHF	TGTGCCAGCAGTCACAGCCCATGGCAGCCCCAGCATTTT
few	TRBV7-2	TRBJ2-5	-	CASSRRESGETQYF	TGTGCCAGCAGCCGAAGGGAAAGTGGAGAGACCCAGTACTTC
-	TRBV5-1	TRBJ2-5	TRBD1	CASSLGRTGGKETQYF	TGCGCCAGCAGCTTGGGTAGGACAGGGGGCAAAGAGACCCAGTACTTC
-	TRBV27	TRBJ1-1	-	CASNRPGENTEAFF	TGTGCCAGCAACCGACCGGGGGAGAACACTGAAGCTTTCTTT
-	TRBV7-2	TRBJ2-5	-	CASSLGIGGQTQYF	TGTGCCAGCAGCCTAGGCATCGGGGGGCAGACCCAGTACTTC
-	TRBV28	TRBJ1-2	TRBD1	CASSWRDRGLGYTF	TGTGCCAGCAGTTGGCGGGACAGGGGGCTTGGCTACACCTTC
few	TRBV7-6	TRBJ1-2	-	CASSLAGYVQANYGYTF	TGTGCCAGCAGCTTAGCCGGATATGTACAGGCTAACTATGGCTACACCTTC
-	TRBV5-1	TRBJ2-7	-	CASSLGVEPYEQYF	TGCGCCAGCAGCTTAGGGGTAGAACCCTACGAGCAGTACTTC
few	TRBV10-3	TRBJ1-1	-	CAISETGVGGTEAFF	TGTGCCATCAGTGAGACAGGTGTGGGCGGCACTGAAGCTTTCTTT